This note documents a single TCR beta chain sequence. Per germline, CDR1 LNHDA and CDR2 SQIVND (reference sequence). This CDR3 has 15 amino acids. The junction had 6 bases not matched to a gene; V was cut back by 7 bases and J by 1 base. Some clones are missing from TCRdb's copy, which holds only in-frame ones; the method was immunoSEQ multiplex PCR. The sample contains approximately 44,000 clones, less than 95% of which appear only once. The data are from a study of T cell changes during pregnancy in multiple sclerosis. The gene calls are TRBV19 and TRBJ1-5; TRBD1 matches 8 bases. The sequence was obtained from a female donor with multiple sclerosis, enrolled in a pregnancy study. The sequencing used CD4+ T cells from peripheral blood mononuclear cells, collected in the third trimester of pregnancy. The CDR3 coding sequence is TGTGCCAGTACCGGTACAGGGGGAAGCAATCAGCCCCAGCATTTT. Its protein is CASTGTGGSNQPQHF.